This TCR beta chain comes out of a study of T cells in women clearing cervical HPV infection. Study as a whole: Women with histologically confirmed HPV16-related CIN3 or worse, 2 with invasive cancer, served as cases. Study conclusions and caveats: TRBV6-7 relative abundance averaged about 0.11% in cases and 0.16% in controls.

The CDR3 covers 12 residues. The V and J ends lost 6 bases and 6 bases respectively, with 14 bases between them. Germline values: CDR1 DFQATT, CDR2 SNEGSKA (reference sequence). Comment on this clone: Antigen unknown. The CDR3 end falls 3 residues outside the read, so it is completed with the germline J gene.

Sequenced by immunoSEQ multiplex PCR; TCRdb stores in-frame clones only, minus some. The sample holds more than 40,000 clones. All donors had a single incident cervical HPV16 infection, not prevalent. The J gene is TRBJ1-1, the V gene TRBV20-1; D is uncertain. Specimen: blood buffy coat. The TCR originated in a woman aged 18 to 75 with a cervical HPV16 infection that either progressed to CIN3+ or cleared (not recorded which). CDR3 protein: CSARVAFPEAFF. The sequenced CDR3 bases are TGCAGTGCCCGTGTGGCCTTCCCTGAA.